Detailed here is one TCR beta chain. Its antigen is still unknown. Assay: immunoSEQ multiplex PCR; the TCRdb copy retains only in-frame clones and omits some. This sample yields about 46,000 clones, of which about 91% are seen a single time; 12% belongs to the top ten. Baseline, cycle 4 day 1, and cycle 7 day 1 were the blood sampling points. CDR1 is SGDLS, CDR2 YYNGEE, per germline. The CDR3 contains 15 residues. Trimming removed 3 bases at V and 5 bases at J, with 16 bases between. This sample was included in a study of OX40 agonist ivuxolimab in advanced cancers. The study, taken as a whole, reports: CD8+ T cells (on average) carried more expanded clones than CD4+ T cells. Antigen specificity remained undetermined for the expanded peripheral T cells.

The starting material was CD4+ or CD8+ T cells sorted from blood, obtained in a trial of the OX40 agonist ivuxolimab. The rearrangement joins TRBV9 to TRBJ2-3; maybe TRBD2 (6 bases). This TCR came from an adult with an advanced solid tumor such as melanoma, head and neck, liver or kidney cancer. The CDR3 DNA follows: TGTGCCAGCAGCGCCGGGACTCACAATGGAGATACGCAGTATTTT. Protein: CASSAGTHNGDTQYF.